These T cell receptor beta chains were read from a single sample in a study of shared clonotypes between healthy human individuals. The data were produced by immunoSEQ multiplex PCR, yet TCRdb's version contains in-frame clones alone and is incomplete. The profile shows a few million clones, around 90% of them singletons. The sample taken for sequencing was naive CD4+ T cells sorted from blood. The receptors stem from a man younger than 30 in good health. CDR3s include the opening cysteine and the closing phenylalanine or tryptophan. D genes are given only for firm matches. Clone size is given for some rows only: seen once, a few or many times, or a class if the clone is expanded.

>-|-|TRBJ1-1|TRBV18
TGTGCCAGCTCACCTCTTGACAGGCCTAGAAACACTGAAGCTTTCTTT
CASSPLDRPRNTEAFF
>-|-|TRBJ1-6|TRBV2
TGTGCCAGCATGAAGGGTGGCAGTTCACCCCTCCACTTT
CASMKGGSSPLHF
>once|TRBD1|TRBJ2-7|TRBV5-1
TGCGCCAGCAGCCCTGGGCAGGGGGCCTACGAGCAGTACTTC
CASSPGQGAYEQYF
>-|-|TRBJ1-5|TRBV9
TGTGCCAGCAGCGTAGGACAGGGCAATCAGCCCCAGCATTTT
CASSVGQGNQPQHF
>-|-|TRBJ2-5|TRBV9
TGTGCCAGCAGCGCCTCCGTAGGGGACCAAGAGACCCAGTACTTC
CASSASVGDQETQYF
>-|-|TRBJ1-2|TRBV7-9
TGTGCCCACTTATCGCATGGGAGAAATGGCTACACCTTC
CAHLSHGRNGYTF
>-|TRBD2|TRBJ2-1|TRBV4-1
TGCGCCAGCAGCCCCGGGACTAGCGGAACCCCTGGCTACAATGAGCAGTTCTTC
CASSPGTSGTPGYNEQFF
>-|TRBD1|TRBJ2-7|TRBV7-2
TGTGCCAGCAGCGCGGGGACAGGGGGCCCCTACGAGCAGTACTTC
CASSAGTGGPYEQYF
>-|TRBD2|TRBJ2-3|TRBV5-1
TGCGCCAGCAGCTTGGGCGGACTAGCGGGACCCACAGATACGCAGTATTTT
CASSLGGLAGPTDTQYF
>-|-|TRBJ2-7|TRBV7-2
TGTGCCAGCAGCTTAAGCCGAGACAGAATTTACGAGCAGTACTTC
CASSLSRDRIYEQYF
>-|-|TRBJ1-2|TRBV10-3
TGTGCCATCAGTCCCGGGGTTCCTGGCTACACCTTC
CAISPGVPGYTF
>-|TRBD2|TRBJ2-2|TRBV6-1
TGTGCCAGCAGTGAAGGTCGAGGGGGGACTAGCGGAGGAACCGGGGAGCTGTTTTTT
CASSEGRGGTSGGTGELFF
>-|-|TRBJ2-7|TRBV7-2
TGTGCCAGCAGCTTCGGGGACGGTGCCTACGAGCAGTACTTC
CASSFGDGAYEQYF
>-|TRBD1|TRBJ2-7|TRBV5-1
TGCGCCAGCACCGGAATGGGACAGGGGGCTTCCTACGAGCAGTACTTC
CASTGMGQGASYEQYF
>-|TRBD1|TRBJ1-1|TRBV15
TGTGCCACCCTACGATCACAGGGGGCAAGCACTGAAGCTTTCTTT
CATLRSQGASTEAFF
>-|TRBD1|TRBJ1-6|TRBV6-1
TGTGCCAGCAGTGCGGCGGGACAGACTTATTCTTCACCCCTCCACTTT
CASSAAGQTYSSPLHF
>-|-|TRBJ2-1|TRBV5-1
TGCGCCAGCAGCTTTCGGTCAAACAATGAGCAGTTCTTC
CASSFRSNNEQFF
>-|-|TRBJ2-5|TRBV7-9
TGTGCCAGCAGCCCCCGTCTACGGAGGGGAGGAGAGACCCAGTACTTC
CASSPRLRRGGETQYF
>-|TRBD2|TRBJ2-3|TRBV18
TGTGCCAGCTCTCCCCGACGACTAGCGGGCGCAGGGGGCACAGATACGCAGTATTTT
CASSPRRLAGAGGTDTQYF
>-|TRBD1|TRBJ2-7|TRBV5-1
TGCGCCAGCAGCGGGTATGGACAGGGACCCTACGAGCAGTACTTC
CASSGYGQGPYEQYF
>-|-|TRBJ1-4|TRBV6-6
TGTGCCAGCAGTTACAGGGAGCGTGAAAAACTGTTTTTT
CASSYREREKLFF
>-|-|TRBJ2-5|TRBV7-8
TGTGCCAGCAGCAGGACGGAACAAGAGACCCAGTACTTC
CASSRTEQETQYF
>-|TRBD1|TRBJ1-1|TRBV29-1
TGCAGGGGGGACAGAAGTAGAACTGAAGCTTTCTTT
CRGDRSRTEAFF
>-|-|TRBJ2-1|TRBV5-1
TGCGCCAGCAGCTTGGAGGCGAGCGGAGCGATTGAGTTCTTC
CASSLEASGAIEFF
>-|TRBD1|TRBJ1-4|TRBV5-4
TGTGCCAGCAGCCCCTCCGGACAGGGTTTTGAAAAACTGTTTTTT
CASSPSGQGFEKLFF
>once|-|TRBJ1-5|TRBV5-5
TGTGCCAGCAGCGACAGAGACAATCAGCCCCAGCATTTT
CASSDRDNQPQHF
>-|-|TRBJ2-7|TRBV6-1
TGTGCCAGCAGTGAACCAGGGGGGACAGCACCCTACGAGCAGTACTTC
CASSEPGGTAPYEQYF
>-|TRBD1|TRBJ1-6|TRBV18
TGTGCCAGCTCATCCGGGACAGGATACTATAATTCACCCCTCCACTTT
CASSSGTGYYNSPLHF
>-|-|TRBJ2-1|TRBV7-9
TGTGCCAGCAGCTTCCCATACAATGAGCAGTTCTTC
CASSFPYNEQFF
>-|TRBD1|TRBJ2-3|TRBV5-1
TGCGCCAGCAGCTCCGGGACAGGGAATGCAGATACGCAGTATTTT
CASSSGTGNADTQYF
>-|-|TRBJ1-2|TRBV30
TGTGCCTGGAGTCGCCAGGGGTATGGCTACACCTTC
CAWSRQGYGYTF
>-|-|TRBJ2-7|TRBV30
TGTGCCTGGAGTGTACTCCCAGGGTTGACCTACGAGCAGTACTTC
CAWSVLPGLTYEQYF
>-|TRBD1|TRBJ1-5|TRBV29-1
TGCAGCGTTGGGACAGGGGCCAATCAGCCCCAGCATTTT
CSVGTGANQPQHF
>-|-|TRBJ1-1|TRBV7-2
TGTGCCAGCAGCTTGGGGTTCACTGAAGCTTTCTTT
CASSLGFTEAFF
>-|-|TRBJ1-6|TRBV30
TGTGCCTGGAGTCGTAAGGATTCACCCCTCCACTTT
CAWSRKDSPLHF
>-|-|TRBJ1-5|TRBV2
TGTGCCAGCAGTGAAGGTCAGATACGCAGTCAGCCCCAGCATTTT
CASSEGQIRSQPQHF
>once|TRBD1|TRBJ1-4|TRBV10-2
TGCGCCAGCAGAGGGACAGACGATGAAAAACTGTTTTTT
CASRGTDDEKLFF
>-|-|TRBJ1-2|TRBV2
TGTGCCAGCAGTGAACGGGGGGCGGAGGGCTACACCTTC
CASSERGAEGYTF
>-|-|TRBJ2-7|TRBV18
TGTGCCAGCTCAAGAGGCGTCGAGCAGTACTTC
CASSRGVEQYF
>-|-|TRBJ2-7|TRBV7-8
TGTGCCAGCAGCCTCGGACAGCGAACTCTTTCCTACGAGCAGTACTTC
CASSLGQRTLSYEQYF
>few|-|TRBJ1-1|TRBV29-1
TGCAGCGTTCGGGAAGGTTCTGGGAACACTGAAGCTTTCTTT
CSVREGSGNTEAFF
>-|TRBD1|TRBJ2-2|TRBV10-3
TGTGCCATCAGTCCAGGGACAGGGGACACCGGGGAGCTGTTTTTT
CAISPGTGDTGELFF
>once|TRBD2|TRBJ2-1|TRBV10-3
TGTGCCATCAGCCCCCGGGGGGGCGAACAGTATGATGAGCAGTTCTTC
CAISPRGGEQYDEQFF
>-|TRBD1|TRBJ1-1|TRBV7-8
TGTGCCAGCAGCGAACGAAATTGGGACAGAGGCACTGAAGCTTTCTTT
CASSERNWDRGTEAFF